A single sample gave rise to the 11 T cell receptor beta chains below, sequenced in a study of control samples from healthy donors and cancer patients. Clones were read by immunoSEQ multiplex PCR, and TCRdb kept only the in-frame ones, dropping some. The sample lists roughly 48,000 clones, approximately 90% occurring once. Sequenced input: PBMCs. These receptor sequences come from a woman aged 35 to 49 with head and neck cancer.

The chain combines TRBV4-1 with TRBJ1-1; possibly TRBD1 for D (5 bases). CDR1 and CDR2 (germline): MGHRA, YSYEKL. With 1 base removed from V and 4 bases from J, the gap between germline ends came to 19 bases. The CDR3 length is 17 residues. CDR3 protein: CASSQAAQNRGSTEAFF. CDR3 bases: TGCGCCAGCAGCCAAGCAGCCCAGAATAGGGGCAGCACTGAAGCTTTCTTT.

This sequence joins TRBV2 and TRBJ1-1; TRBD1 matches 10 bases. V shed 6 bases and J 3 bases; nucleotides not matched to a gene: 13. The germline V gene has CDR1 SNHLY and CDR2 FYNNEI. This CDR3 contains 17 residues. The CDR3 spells CASSLDRGMRSDTEAFF. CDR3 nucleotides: TGTGCCAGCAGCCTGGACAGGGGGATGCGTAGTGACACTGAAGCTTTCTTT.

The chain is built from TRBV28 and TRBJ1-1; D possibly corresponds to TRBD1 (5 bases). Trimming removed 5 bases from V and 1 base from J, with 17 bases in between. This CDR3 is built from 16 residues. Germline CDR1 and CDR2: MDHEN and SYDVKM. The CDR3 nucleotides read TGTGCCAGCAGTCCCCCCTCCGGGGCAGGGAACACTGAAGCTTTCTTT. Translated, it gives CASSPPSGAGNTEAFF.

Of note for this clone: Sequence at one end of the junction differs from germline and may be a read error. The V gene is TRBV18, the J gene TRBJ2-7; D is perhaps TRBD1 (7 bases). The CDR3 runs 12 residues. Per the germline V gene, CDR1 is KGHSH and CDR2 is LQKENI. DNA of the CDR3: TGTGCCAGCTCTCTTAGGGGGGACAGAGGCTCCTTC. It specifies CASSLRGDRGSF.

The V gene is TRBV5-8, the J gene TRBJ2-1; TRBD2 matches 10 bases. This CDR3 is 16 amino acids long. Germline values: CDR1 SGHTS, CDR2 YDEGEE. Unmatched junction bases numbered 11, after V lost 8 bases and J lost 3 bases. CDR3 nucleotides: TGTGCCAGTTCCCCAGAGGCTAGCGGGAGCTACAATGAGCAGTTCTTC. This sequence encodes CASSPEASGSYNEQFF.

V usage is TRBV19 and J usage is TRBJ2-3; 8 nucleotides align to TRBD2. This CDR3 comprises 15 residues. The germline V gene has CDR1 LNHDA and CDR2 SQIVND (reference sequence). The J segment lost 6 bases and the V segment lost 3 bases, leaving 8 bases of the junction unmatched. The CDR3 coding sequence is TGTGCCAGTAGTATGTCCAGTCCGGGGGGGGATACGCAGTATTTT. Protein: CASSMSSPGGDTQYF. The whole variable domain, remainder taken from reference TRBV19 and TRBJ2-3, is DGGITQSPKYLFRKEGQNVTLSCEQNLNHDAMYWYRQDPGQGLRLIYYSQIVNDFQKGDIAEGYSVSREKKESFPLTVTSAQKNPTAFYLCASSMSSPGGDTQYFGPGTRLTVL.

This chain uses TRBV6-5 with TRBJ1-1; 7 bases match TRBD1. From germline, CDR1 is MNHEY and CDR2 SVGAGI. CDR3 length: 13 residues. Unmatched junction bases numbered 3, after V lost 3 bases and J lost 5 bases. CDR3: CASSYQGETEAFF. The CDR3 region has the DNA TGTGCCAGCAGTTATCAGGGGGAGACTGAAGCTTTCTTT.

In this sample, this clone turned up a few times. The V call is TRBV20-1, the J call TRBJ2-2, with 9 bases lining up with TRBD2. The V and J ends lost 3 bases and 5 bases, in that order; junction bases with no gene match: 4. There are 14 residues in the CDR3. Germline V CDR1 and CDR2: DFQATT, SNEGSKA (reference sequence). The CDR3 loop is CSASQAGGTGELFF. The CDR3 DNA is TGCAGTGCTAGTCAAGCGGGAGGTACCGGGGAGCTGTTTTTT.

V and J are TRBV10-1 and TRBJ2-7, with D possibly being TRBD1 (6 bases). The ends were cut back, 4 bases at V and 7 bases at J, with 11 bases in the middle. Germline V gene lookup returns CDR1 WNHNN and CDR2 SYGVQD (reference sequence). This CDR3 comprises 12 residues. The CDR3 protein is CASSGQGQEQYF. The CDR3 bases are TGCGCCAGCAGTGGGCAGGGGCAGGAGCAGTACTTC.

CDR3 sequence (DNA): TGTGCCAGTAGGCCCGGCGCCACTGAAGCTTTCTTT. The encoded protein is CASRPGATEAFF. This chain connects TRBV19 to TRBJ1-1; no firm D call. V was cut by 6 bases and J by 4 bases, with 9 bases left in between. CDR3 length: 12 amino acids. Germline values: CDR1 LNHDA, CDR2 SQIVND (reference sequence). The variable domain in full, completed from reference TRBV19 and TRBJ1-1, reads DGGITQSPKYLFRKEGQNVTLSCEQNLNHDAMYWYRQDPGQGLRLIYYSQIVNDFQKGDIAEGYSVSREKKESFPLTVTSAQKNPTAFYLCASRPGATEAFFGQGTRLTVV.

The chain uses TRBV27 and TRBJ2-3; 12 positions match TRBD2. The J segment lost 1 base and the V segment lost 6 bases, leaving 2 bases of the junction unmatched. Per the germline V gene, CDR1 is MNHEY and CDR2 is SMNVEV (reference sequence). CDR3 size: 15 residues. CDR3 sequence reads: CASRPSGRGTDTQYF. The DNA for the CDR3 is TGTGCCAGCAGACCTAGCGGGAGGGGCACAGATACGCAGTATTTT.